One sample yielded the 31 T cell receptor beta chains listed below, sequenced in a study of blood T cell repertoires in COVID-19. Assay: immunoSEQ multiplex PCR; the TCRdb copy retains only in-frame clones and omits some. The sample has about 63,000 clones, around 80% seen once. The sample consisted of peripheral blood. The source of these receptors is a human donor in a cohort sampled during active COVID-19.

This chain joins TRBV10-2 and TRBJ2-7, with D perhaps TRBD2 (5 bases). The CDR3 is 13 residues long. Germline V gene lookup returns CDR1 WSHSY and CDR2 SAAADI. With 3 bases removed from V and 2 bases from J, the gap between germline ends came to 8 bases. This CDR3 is CASSEGLTYEQYF. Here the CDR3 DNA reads TGCGCCAGCAGTGAAGGACTTACCTACGAGCAGTACTTC.

CDR3 DNA: TGTGCCAGCAGCTGGGAGACAGGGGGCGAGGATGGCTACACCTTC. Amino acid sequence: CASSWETGGEDGYTF. V and J are TRBV5-7 and TRBJ1-2; TRBD1 matches at 10 bases. TRBV5-7 is placed among ORFs of uncertain function. This CDR3 is built from 15 residues. V gave up 3 bases and J gave up 6 bases; unmatched junction bases: 8.

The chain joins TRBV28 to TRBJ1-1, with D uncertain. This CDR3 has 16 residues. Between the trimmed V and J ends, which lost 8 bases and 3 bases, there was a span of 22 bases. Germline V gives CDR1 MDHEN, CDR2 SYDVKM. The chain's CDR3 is CASSQYGRHKYTEAFF. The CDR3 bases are TGTGCCAGCTCCCAGTATGGCAGACATAAATACACTGAAGCTTTCTTT.

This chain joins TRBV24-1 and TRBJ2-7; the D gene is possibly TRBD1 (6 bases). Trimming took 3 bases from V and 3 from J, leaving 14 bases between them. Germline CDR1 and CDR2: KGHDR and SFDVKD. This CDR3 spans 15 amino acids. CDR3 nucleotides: TGTGCCACCAGTGATAACGGACCCAGGGGCTACGAGCAGTACTTC. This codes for CATSDNGPRGYEQYF.

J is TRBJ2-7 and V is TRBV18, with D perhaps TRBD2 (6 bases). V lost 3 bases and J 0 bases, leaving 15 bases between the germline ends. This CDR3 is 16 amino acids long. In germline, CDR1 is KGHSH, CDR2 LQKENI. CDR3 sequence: CASSPRSAGNSYEQYF. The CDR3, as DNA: TGTGCCAGCTCACCCAGATCGGCGGGAAACTCCTACGAGCAGTACTTC.

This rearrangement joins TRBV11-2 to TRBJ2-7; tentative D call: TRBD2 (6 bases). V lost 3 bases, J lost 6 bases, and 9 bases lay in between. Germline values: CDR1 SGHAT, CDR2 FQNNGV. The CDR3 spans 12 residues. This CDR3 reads CASSFGGAEQYF. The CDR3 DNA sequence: TGTGCCAGCAGCTTCGGCGGGGCCGAGCAGTACTTC.

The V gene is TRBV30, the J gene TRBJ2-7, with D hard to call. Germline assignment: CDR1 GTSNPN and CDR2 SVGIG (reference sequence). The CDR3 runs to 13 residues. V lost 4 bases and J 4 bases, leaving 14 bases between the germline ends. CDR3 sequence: CAWTRRRNYEQYF. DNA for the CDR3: TGTGCCTGGACAAGGCGGCGGAATTACGAGCAGTACTTC.

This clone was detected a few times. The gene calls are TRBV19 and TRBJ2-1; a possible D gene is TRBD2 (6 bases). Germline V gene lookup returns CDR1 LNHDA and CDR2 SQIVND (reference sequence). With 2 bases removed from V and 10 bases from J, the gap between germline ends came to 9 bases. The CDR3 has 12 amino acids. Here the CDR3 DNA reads TGTGCCAGTAGTATACTGGCGGGGGAGCAGTTCTTC. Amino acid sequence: CASSILAGEQFF.

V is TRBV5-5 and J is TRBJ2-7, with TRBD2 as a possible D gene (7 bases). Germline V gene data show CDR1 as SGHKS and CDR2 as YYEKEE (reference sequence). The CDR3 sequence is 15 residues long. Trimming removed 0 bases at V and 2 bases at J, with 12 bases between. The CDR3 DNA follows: TGTGCCAGCAGCTTGGAGGCGGGGGCACCCTACGAGCAGTACTTC. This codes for CASSLEAGAPYEQYF. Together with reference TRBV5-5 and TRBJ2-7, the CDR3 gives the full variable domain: DAGVTQSPTHLIKTRGQQVTLRCSPISGHKSVSWYQQVLGQGPQFIFQYYEKEERGRGNFPDRFSARQFPNYSSELNVNALLLGDSALYLCASSLEAGAPYEQYFGPGTRLTVT.

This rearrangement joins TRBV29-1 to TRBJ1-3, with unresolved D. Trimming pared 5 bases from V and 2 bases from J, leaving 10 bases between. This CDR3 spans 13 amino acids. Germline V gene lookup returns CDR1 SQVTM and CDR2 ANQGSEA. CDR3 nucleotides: TGCAGCGTTCTCGAGGGAACTGGAAACACCATATATTTT. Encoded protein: CSVLEGTGNTIYF.

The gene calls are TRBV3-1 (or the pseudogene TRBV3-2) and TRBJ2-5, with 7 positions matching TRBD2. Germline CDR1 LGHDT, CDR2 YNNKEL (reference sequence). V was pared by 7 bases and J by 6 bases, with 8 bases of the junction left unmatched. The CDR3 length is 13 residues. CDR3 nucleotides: TGTGCCAGCATTGGGGGGGGGATGAAGACCCAGTACTTC. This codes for CASIGGGMKTQYF.

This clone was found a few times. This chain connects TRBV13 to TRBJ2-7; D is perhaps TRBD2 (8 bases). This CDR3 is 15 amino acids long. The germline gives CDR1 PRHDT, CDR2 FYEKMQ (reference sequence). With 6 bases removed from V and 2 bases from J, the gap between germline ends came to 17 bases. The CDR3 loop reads CASRSSGGTAYEQYF. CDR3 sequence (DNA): TGTGCCAGCAGATCCTCGGGAGGGACAGCCTACGAGCAGTACTTC.

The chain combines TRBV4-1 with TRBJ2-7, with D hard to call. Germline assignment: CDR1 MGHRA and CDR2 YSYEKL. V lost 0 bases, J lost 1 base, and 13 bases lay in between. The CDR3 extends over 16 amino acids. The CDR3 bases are TGCGCCAGCAGCCAAGAGATTGGCTCCCCTTCCTACGAGCAGTACTTC. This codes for CASSQEIGSPSYEQYF.

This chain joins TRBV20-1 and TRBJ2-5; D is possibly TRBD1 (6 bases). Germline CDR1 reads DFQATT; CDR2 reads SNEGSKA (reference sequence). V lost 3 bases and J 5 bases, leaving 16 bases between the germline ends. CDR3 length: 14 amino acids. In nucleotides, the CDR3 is TGCAGTGCTAGTGTTCCAGGGGAACGGGAGACCCAGTACTTC. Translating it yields CSASVPGERETQYF.

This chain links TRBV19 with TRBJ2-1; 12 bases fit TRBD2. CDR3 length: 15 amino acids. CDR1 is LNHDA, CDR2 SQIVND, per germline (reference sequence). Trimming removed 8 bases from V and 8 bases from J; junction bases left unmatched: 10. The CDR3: CASAPGTSGLDEQFF. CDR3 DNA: TGTGCCAGTGCACCCGGGACTAGCGGGTTGGATGAGCAGTTCTTC.

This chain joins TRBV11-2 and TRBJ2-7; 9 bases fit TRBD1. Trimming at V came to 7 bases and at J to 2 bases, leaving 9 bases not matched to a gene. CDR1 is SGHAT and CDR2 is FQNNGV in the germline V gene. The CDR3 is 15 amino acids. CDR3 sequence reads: CASKLSRDRAYEQYF. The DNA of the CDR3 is TGTGCCAGCAAACTGAGCCGGGACAGGGCCTACGAGCAGTACTTC.

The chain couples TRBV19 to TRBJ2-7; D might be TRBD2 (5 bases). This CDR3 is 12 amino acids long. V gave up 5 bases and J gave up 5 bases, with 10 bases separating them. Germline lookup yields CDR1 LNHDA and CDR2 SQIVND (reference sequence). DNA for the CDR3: TGTGCCAGTAGTCCAGGACTCGACGAGCAGTACTTC. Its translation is CASSPGLDEQYF.

The CDR3 DNA sequence: TGTGCCAGCAGGCCGGCGGGGGAGGATACGCAGTATTTT. Encoded protein: CASRPAGEDTQYF. The gene calls are TRBV7-9 and TRBJ2-3, with TRBD2 identical over 7 bases. Germline assignment: CDR1 SEHNR and CDR2 FQNEAQ (reference sequence). The ends lost 6 bases at V and 6 bases at J; junction bases unmatched: 6. The CDR3 has 13 residues.

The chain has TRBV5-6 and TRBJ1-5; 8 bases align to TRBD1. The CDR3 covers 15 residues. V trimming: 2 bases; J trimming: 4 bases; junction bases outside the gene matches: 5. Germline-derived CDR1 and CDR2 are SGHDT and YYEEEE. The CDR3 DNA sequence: TGTGCCAGCAGCTTTGGGCAGGGGGCAAATCAGCCCCAGCATTTT. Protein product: CASSFGQGANQPQHF.

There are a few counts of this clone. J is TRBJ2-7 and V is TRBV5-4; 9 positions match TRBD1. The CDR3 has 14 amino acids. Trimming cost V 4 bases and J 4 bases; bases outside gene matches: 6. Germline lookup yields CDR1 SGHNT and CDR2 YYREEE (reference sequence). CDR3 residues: CASSPRDRAYEQYF. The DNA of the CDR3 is TGTGCCAGCAGCCCGCGGGACAGGGCTTACGAGCAGTACTTC.

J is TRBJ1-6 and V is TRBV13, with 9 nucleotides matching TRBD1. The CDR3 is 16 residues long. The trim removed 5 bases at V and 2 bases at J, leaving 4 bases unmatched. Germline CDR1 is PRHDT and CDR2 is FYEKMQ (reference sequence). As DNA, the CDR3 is TGTGCCAGCAGCCAGGGACAGGGCACCTATAATTCACCCCTCCACTTT. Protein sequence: CASSQGQGTYNSPLHF.

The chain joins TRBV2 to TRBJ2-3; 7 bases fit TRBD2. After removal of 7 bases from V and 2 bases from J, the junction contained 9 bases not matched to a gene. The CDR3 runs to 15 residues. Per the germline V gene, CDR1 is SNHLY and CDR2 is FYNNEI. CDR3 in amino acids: CASNLKAGYTDTQYF. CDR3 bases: TGTGCCAGCAATCTCAAAGCGGGATACACAGATACGCAGTATTTT.

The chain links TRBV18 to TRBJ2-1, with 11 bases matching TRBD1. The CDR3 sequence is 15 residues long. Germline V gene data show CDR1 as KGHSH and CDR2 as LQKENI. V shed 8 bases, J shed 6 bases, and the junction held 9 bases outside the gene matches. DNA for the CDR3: TGTGCCAGCCTAACGGACAGGGGGCGAGGCAATGAGCAGTTCTTC. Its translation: CASLTDRGRGNEQFF.

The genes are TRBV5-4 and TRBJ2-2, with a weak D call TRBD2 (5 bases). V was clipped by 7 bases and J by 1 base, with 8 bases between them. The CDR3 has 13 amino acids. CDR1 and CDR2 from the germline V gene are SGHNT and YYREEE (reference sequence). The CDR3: CASLRENTGELFF. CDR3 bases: TGTGCCAGCTTGAGGGAGAACACCGGGGAGCTGTTTTTT.

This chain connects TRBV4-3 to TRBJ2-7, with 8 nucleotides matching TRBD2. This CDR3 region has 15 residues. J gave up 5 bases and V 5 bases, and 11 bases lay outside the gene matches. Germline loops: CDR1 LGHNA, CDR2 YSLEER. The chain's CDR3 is CASSASGGGDHEQYF. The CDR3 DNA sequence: TGCGCCAGCAGCGCCAGCGGGGGAGGGGACCACGAGCAGTACTTC.

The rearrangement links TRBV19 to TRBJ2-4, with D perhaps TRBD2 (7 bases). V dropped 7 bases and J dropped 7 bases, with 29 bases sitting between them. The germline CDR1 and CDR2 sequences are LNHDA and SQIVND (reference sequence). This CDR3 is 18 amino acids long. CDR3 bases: TGTGCCAGTAAAGGACTAGGAGGCATCAATCGGGACACCAACATTCAGTACTTC. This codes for CASKGLGGINRDTNIQYF.

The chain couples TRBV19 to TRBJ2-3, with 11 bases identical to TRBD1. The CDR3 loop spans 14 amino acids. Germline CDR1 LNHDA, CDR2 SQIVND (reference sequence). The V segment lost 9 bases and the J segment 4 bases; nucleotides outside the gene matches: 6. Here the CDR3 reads CASKGQGASDTQYF. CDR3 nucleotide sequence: TGTGCCAGCAAAGGACAGGGGGCGTCAGATACGCAGTATTTT.

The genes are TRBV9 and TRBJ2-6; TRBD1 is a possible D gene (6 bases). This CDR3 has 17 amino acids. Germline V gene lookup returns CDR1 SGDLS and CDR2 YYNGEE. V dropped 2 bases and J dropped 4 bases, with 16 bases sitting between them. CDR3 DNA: TGTGCCAGCAGCGTTAACAGGGACACGAGGGGGGCCAACGTCCTGACTTTC. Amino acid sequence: CASSVNRDTRGANVLTF.

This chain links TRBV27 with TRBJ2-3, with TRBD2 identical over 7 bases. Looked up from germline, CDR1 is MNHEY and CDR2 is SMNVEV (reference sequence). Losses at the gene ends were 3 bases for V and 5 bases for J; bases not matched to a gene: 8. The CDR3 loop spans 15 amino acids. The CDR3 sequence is CASSFWGGTGDTQYF. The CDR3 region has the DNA TGTGCCAGCAGTTTTTGGGGGGGTACGGGAGATACGCAGTATTTT.

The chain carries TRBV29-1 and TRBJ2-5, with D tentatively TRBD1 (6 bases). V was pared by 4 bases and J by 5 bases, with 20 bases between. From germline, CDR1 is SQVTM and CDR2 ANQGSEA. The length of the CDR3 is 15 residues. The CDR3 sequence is CSVGRSGVMGETQYF. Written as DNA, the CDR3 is TGCAGCGTTGGTAGATCAGGGGTTATGGGGGAGACCCAGTACTTC.

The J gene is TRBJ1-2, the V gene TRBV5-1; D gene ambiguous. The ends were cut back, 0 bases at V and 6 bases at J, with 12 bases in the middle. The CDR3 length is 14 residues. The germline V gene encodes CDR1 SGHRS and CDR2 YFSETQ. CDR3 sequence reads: CASSLVDGADGYTF. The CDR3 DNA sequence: TGCGCCAGCAGCTTGGTTGATGGAGCGGATGGCTACACCTTC.